A selection of T cell receptor beta chains follows, all from one sample in a study of early T cells in non-severe SARS-CoV-2 infection. In TCRdb, the 5' RACE reads were re-called with MiXCR into one record per CDR3 protein. This table has around 34,000 distinct CDR3 sequences, approximately 4.6% appearing once. Input material: whole blood. The source of these receptors is an adult who was a healthcare worker with PCR-confirmed SARS-CoV-2 infection or an uninfected control (not recorded which). Both conserved end residues are part of each CDR3. A D gene is named only where the DNA matches it firmly. Not all rows give a size; the values are once, few, many and, for expanded clones, a class.

j_call d_call v_call clone_size cdr3_aa cdr3_nt
TRBJ2-3 NA TRBV9 NA CASSVEGASTDTQYF TGTGCCAGCAGCGTAGAGGGTGCTTCCACAGATACGCAGTATTTT
TRBJ2-4 NA TRBV27 few CASSSGEGNIQYF TGTGCCAGCAGTTCAGGGGAAGGGAACATTCAGTACTTC
TRBJ1-1 NA TRBV5-1 NA CASSLDANTEAFF TGCGCCAGCAGCTTGGACGCGAACACTGAAGCTTTCTTT
TRBJ2-5 NA TRBV28 NA CASSPNVEETQYF TGTGCCAGCAGTCCAAACGTCGAGGAGACCCAGTACTTC
TRBJ1-2 NA TRBV27 many CASTSLDGAYGYTF TGTGCCAGCACCTCCTTGGACGGCGCGTATGGCTACACCTTC
TRBJ2-7 NA TRBV9 NA CASSPPGDYEQYF TGTGCCAGCAGCCCTCCGGGGGACTACGAGCAGTACTTC
TRBJ2-3 TRBD2 TRBV5-4 many CAVHSGGYTDTQYF TGTGCCGTCCATAGCGGGGGGTACACAGATACGCAGTATTTT
TRBJ1-1 NA TRBV13 few CASSSLPGKAFF TGTGCCAGCAGCTCCCTCCCAGGGAAGGCTTTCTTT
TRBJ2-5 TRBD2 TRBV9 many CASSVGATSGGETQYF TGTGCCAGCAGCGTGGGCGCGACTAGCGGGGGCGAGACCCAGTACTTC
TRBJ2-5 NA TRBV7-8 many CASSRGRGVQETQYF TGTGCCAGCAGCCGAGGACGGGGAGTACAAGAGACCCAGTACTTC
TRBJ1-5 NA TRBV12-3/TRBV12-4 many CASSLTRSKPQHF TGTGCCAGCAGTTTAACGAGGAGCAAGCCCCAGCATTTT
TRBJ1-1 NA TRBV28 many CAIRSLANTEAFF TGTGCCATCCGGAGTCTGGCCAACACTGAAGCTTTCTTT
TRBJ2-7 TRBD2 TRBV30 many CAWSGDYYEQYF TGTGCCTGGAGTGGGGACTATTACGAGCAGTACTTC
TRBJ1-1 NA TRBV10-3 NA CAIMEAGTEAFF TGTGCCATCATGGAGGCAGGCACTGAAGCTTTCTTT
TRBJ2-5 TRBD2 TRBV6-1 many CASTELAGGETQYF TGTGCCAGCACCGAATTAGCGGGAGGTGAGACCCAGTACTTC
TRBJ1-2 NA TRBV6-1 NA CASSEWVASNYGYTF TGTGCCAGCAGTGAATGGGTCGCCTCTAACTATGGCTACACCTTC
TRBJ1-1 NA TRBV9 many CASSVEGGEAFF TGTGCCAGCAGCGTAGAAGGAGGAGAAGCTTTCTTT
TRBJ2-7 TRBD1 TRBV2 many CASSREGQGPYEQYF TGTGCCAGCAGTCGAGAGGGACAGGGTCCGTACGAGCAGTACTTC
TRBJ1-1 TRBD1 TRBV18 many CASSRTGLPEAFF TGTGCCAGCTCAAGGACAGGCCTCCCTGAAGCTTTCTTT
TRBJ2-7 NA TRBV3-1 many CASSRDFYEQYF TGTGCCAGCAGCAGGGACTTCTACGAGCAGTACTTC
TRBJ1-6 TRBD1 TRBV5-1 medium-sized CASSLKGQGGSPLHF TGCGCCAGCAGCTTGAAAGGACAGGGAGGTTCACCCCTCCACTTT
TRBJ1-4 NA TRBV5-1 many CASRADSEKLFF TGCGCCAGCAGAGCGGACAGTGAAAAACTGTTTTTT
TRBJ2-5 TRBD2 TRBV13 NA CASSLGRESWRETQYF TGTGCCAGCAGCTTAGGGCGGGAGTCTTGGAGAGAGACCCAGTACTTC
TRBJ1-5 NA TRBV12-3/TRBV12-4 many CASSLLGVSNQPQHF TGTGCCAGCAGTTTACTGGGGGTTAGCAATCAGCCCCAGCATTTT
TRBJ1-4 NA TRBV11-2 many CASSLSDGGHEKLFF TGTGCCAGCAGCTTATCCGACGGCGGCCATGAAAAACTGTTTTTT
TRBJ1-1 NA TRBV5-1 NA CASSSPSGDFMNTEAFF TGCGCCAGCAGCTCCCCCTCCGGGGATTTCATGAACACTGAAGCTTTCTTT
TRBJ1-2 NA TRBV6-1 few CASRETPNYGYTF TGTGCCAGCAGAGAAACACCTAACTATGGCTACACCTTC
TRBJ2-3 NA TRBV6-1 many CASIRTASNTDTQYF TGTGCCAGCATCCGGACAGCGTCTAACACAGATACGCAGTATTTT
TRBJ2-7 NA TRBV20-1 many CSASLGGSEQYF TGCAGTGCTTCACTGGGGGGTAGCGAGCAGTACTTC
TRBJ1-1 NA TRBV6-1 many CASSDGTYTEAFF TGTGCCAGCAGTGATGGGACATACACTGAAGCTTTCTTT
TRBJ1-1 NA TRBV7-3 many CASSPASGGYTEAFF TGTGCCAGCAGCCCCGCGTCGGGGGGTTACACTGAAGCTTTCTTT
TRBJ1-5 NA TRBV30 many CAWTQGGDQPQHF TGTGCCTGGACCCAAGGAGGCGACCAGCCCCAGCATTTT
TRBJ2-1 NA TRBV10-3 many CAIRGSEGAVEQFF TGTGCCATCAGAGGATCGGAAGGGGCAGTTGAGCAGTTCTTC
TRBJ2-6 NA TRBV7-9 many CASSLVGPGFSSGANVLTF TGTGCCAGCAGCTTAGTCGGGCCGGGTTTCAGCTCTGGGGCCAACGTCCTGACTTTC
TRBJ2-1 NA TRBV29-1 many CSVDPLAEVYNEQFF TGCAGCGTTGACCCATTAGCGGAGGTCTACAATGAGCAGTTCTTC
TRBJ2-5 TRBD2 TRBV10-1 many CASSETGTSVETQYF TGCGCCAGCAGTGAGACCGGGACTAGTGTCGAGACCCAGTACTTC
TRBJ2-1 NA TRBV5-8 many CASSVGPNTYNEQFF TGTGCCAGCAGCGTGGGACCTAATACCTACAATGAGCAGTTCTTC
TRBJ2-5 TRBD2 TRBV25-1 many CASGETSGQETQYF TGTGCCAGCGGTGAAACTAGCGGGCAAGAGACCCAGTACTTC
TRBJ2-3 NA TRBV5-1 many CASSLGGTDTQYF TGCGCCAGCAGCTTGGGTGGGACAGATACGCAGTATTTT
TRBJ2-3 NA TRBV29-1 many CSVVRGAGLDTQYF TGCAGCGTTGTTAGGGGGGCAGGCTTAGATACGCAGTATTTT
TRBJ1-1 NA TRBV20-1 many CSARGSSGESTEAFF TGCAGTGCTAGAGGATCGTCAGGGGAAAGCACTGAAGCTTTCTTT
TRBJ2-1 TRBD2 TRBV7-9 many CASSLLSGAPYNEQFF TGTGCCAGCAGCCTTCTAAGCGGGGCACCCTACAATGAGCAGTTCTTC
TRBJ1-2 NA TRBV10-3 NA CAISESGYGYTF TGTGCCATCAGTGAGTCTGGCTATGGCTACACCTTC
TRBJ1-3 NA TRBV30 many CAWSYPGRNTIYF TGTGCCTGGAGTTATCCAGGACGAAACACCATATATTTT
TRBJ2-7 NA TRBV7-9 many CASSLAFRNDEQYF TGTGCCAGCAGCTTAGCTTTCAGAAACGACGAGCAGTACTTC
TRBJ2-3 NA TRBV3-1 NA CASSQGYTTDTQYF TGTGCCAGCAGCCAGGGCTACACGACAGATACGCAGTATTTT
TRBJ2-1 NA TRBV7-9 many CASSLGGREQFF TGTGCCAGCAGCTTGGGGGGCAGGGAGCAGTTCTTC
TRBJ1-6 TRBD1 TRBV27 few CASSSQGTINSPLHF TGTGCCAGCAGTTCACAGGGGACCATCAATTCACCCCTCCACTTT
TRBJ1-1 TRBD1 TRBV9 many CASSVNPGTGTEAFF TGTGCCAGCAGCGTTAATCCCGGGACAGGGACTGAAGCTTTCTTT
TRBJ2-1 NA TRBV11-2 medium-sized CASSTRNEQFF TGTGCCAGCAGCACACGTAATGAGCAGTTCTTC
TRBJ1-5 TRBD1 TRBV6-2/TRBV6-3 many CASSTLSRQGSGQAQHF TGTGCCAGCAGCACTCTTTCCCGACAGGGATCGGGTCAGGCCCAGCATTTT
TRBJ1-1 NA TRBV12-5 many CASGLLFGVGNTEAFF TGTGCTAGTGGTTTGCTTTTCGGGGTGGGTAACACTGAAGCTTTCTTT
TRBJ1-5 TRBD1 TRBV7-2 NA CASSLQGASQPQHF TGTGCCAGCAGCTTACAGGGGGCCTCTCAGCCCCAGCATTTT
TRBJ1-2 NA TRBV18 many CASSPVERANYGYTF TGTGCCAGCTCACCCGTCGAGAGAGCTAACTATGGCTACACCTTC
TRBJ2-5 NA TRBV3-1 many CASTGPAQETQYF TGTGCCAGCACAGGACCGGCACAAGAGACCCAGTACTTC